This T cell receptor (beta chain) was sequenced for a study of technical replicates of blood from several donors (TCRdb year 2017). Reading the germline V gene gives CDR1 SNHLY and CDR2 FYNNEI. From the cysteine through the phenylalanine, the CDR3 covers 13 amino acids. The entry retains the CDR3 DNA only, 39 bases that are in frame from base 1. V was cut back by 7 bases and J by 2 bases, leaving a gap of 6 bases between them. As concerns this clone: It lacks a known antigen. Per-base qualities were not stored, and no clone one base away is much larger.

Libraries came from the immunoSEQ multiplex PCR assay. Not all clones reach the TCRdb copy of this immuneACCESS table, which keeps in-frame sequences only. Checked studies attribute under half of the gap to unresolved V genes and leave the rest unexplained. Recorded for this sample are about 98,000 clones; approximately 95% of them occurred a single time. The top ten constitute approximately 0.2% of the sample. The chain links TRBV2 with TRBJ2-6, with an unclear D gene assignment. Sequencing was carried out using T cells isolated from PBMCs. The clonotype originates from a human donor in good health. The CDR3 loop reads CASIPTGANVLTF. The DNA sequence reads TGTGCCAGCATCCCTACTGGGGCCAACGTCCTGACTTTC.